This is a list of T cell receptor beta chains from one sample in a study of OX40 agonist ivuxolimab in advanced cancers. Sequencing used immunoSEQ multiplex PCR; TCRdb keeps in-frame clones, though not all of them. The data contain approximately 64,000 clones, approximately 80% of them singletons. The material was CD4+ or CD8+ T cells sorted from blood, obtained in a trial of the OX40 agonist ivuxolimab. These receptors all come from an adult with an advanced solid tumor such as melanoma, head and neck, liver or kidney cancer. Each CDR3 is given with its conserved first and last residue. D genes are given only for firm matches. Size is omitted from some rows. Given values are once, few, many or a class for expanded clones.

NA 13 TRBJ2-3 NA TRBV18 TGTGCCAGCTCACCTCCTAGCACAGATACGCAGTATTTT CASSPPSTDTQYF
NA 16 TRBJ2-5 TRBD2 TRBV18 TGTGCCAGCTCACCACCGACTAGCTGGGGCCAAGAGACCCAGTACTTC CASSPPTSWGQETQYF
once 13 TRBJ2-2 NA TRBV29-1 TGCAGCGTTGAGTACAGATACACCGGGGAGCTGTTTTTT CSVEYRYTGELFF
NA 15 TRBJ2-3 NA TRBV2 TGTGCCAGCAGCGACCCAGGTGGTTATTCCGATACGCAGTATTTT CASSDPGGYSDTQYF
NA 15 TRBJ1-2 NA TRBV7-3 TGTGCCAGCAGCTCCATGGGGGCAGGGACGGGTGGCTACACCTTC CASSSMGAGTGGYTF
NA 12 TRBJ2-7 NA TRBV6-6 TGTGCCAGCAGTTACAGGGGAAACGAGCAGTACTTC CASSYRGNEQYF
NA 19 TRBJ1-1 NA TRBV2 TGTGCCAGCAGTGAAAGGGTGGGAGGGGGTACGGCCTTGAACACTGAAGCTTTCTTT CASSERVGGGTALNTEAFF
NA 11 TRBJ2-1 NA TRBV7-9 TGTGCCAGCAGCCTGGCTAATGAGCAGTTCTTC CASSLANEQFF
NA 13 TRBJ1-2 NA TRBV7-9 TGTGCCAGCAGCCGGACACCTAACTATGGCTACACCTTC CASSRTPNYGYTF
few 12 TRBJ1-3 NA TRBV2 TGTGCCAGCAGTGAAGGAGGAAACACCATATATTTT CASSEGGNTIYF
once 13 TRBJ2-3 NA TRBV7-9 TGTGCCAGCAGCTTGTTGAGCACAGATACGCAGTATTTT CASSLLSTDTQYF
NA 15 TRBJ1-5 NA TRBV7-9 TGTGCCAGCAGCTTAGCAAGTGACAAGGATCAGCCCCAGCATTTT CASSLASDKDQPQHF
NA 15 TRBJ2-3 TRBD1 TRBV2 TGTGCCAGCAGTTCACAGGGGTGGTTTGCAGATACGCAGTATTTT CASSSQGWFADTQYF
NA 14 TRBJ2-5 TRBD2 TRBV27 TGTGCCACCGCACCGGGACTAGTCACCGAGACCCAGTACTTC CATAPGLVTETQYF
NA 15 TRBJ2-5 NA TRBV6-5 TGTGCCAGCAGTTACACTTCCCTCATGGGAGAGACCCAGTACTTC CASSYTSLMGETQYF
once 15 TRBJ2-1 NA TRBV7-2 TGTGCCAGCAGCTCACCCAAACCATCCTACAATGAGCAGTTCTTC CASSSPKPSYNEQFF
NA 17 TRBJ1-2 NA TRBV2 TGTGCCAGCAGTCCATGGACACTGACAGGTGGCGGGTATGGCTACACCTTC CASSPWTLTGGGYGYTF
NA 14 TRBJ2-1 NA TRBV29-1 TGCAGCGTAGAACCCCCTGGCAGGGTGAATGAGCAGTTCTTC CSVEPPGRVNEQFF
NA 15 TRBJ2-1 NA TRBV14 TGTGCCAGCAGCCAGGGCAACACTAGGGTACGGGAGCAGTTCTTC CASSQGNTRVREQFF
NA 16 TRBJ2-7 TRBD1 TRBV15 TGTGCCACCAGCAGAGATAGGACAGGGAGCTCCTACGAGCAGTACTTC CATSRDRTGSSYEQYF
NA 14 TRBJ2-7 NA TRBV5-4 TGTGCCAGCAGCTTGGGTCAAGGGCACTACGAGCAGTACTTC CASSLGQGHYEQYF
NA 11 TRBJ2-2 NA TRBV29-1 TGCAGCGTTGGTCACACCGGGGAGCTGTTTTTT CSVGHTGELFF
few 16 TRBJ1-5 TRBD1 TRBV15 TGTGCCACCAGCAGTGCGTGGGGGACAGGAAATCAGCCCCAGCATTTT CATSSAWGTGNQPQHF
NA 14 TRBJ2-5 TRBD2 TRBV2 TGTGCCAGCCGGCGCGGGGGGGGAATAGAGACCCAGTACTTC CASRRGGGIETQYF
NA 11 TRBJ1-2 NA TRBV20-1 TGCAGTGCGGCCCGGGGTCGTGAGGGAACCTTC CSAARGREGTF
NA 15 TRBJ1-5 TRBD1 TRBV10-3 TGTGCCATCGGGGGACAGGGGGGTAGCAATCAGCCCCAGCATTTT CAIGGQGGSNQPQHF
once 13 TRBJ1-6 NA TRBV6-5 TGTGCCAGCAGCCCTCAGACAAATTCACCCCTCCACTTT CASSPQTNSPLHF
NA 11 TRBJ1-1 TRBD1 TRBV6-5 TGTGTCAACAGGGGGCTCGGTGAAGCTTTCTTT CVNRGLGEAFF
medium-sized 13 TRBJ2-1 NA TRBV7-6 TGTGCCAGCAGCCCTAACGAAGCTTCTGAGCAGTTCTTC CASSPNEASEQFF
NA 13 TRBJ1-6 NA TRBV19 TGTGCCAGTAGTGTTATGAGGGGTTCACCCCTCCACTTT CASSVMRGSPLHF
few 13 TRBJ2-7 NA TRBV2 TGTGCCAGCAGTGTGGACACGCCTAAGGAGCAGTACTTC CASSVDTPKEQYF
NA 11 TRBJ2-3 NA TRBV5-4 TGTGCCAGCAGCTTGGCCGGTACGCAGTATTTT CASSLAGTQYF
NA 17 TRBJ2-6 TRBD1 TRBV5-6 TGTGCCAGCAGCGGGACAGGACCCGCGTCTGGGGCCAACGTCCTGACTTTC CASSGTGPASGANVLTF
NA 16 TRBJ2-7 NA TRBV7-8 TGTGCCAGCAGCCTTTCCCACCAGGACCCCGGGAGCTGGCAGTACTTC CASSLSHQDPGSWQYF
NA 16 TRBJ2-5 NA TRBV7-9 TGTGCCAGCAGAACCGATTCCCGGGCAGGCCAAGAGACCCAGTACTTC CASRTDSRAGQETQYF
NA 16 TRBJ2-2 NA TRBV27 TGTGCCAGCAGTCCCCCCCTCTCCAGGGTCACCGGGGAGCTGTTTTTT CASSPPLSRVTGELFF
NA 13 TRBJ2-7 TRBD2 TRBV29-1 TGCAGCGTTGAAGTCCTAGCGGGCTACGAGCAGTACTTC CSVEVLAGYEQYF
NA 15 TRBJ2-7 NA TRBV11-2 TGTGCCAGCAGCTTAGGATCGACAGTGGGTTACGAGCAGTACTTC CASSLGSTVGYEQYF
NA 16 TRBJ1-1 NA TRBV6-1 TGTGCCAGCAGTGACGGACCGATCGTCAGGCGAGGAAAGGGTTTCTTT CASSDGPIVRRGKGFF
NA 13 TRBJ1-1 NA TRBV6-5 TGTGCCAGCAGCTTGATGATGGACACTGAAGCTTTCTTT CASSLMMDTEAFF
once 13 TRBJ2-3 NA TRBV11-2 TGTGCCAGCAGCTTACCCTCCCTGGATACGCAGTATTTT CASSLPSLDTQYF
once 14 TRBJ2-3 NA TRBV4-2 TGTGCCAGCAGCCAAGACTCTAGCTCAGATACGCAGTATTTT CASSQDSSSDTQYF